This T cell receptor beta chain was recovered during a study of shared T cell receptors in the human thymus. Assay: immunoSEQ multiplex PCR; the TCRdb copy retains only in-frame clones and omits some. The table includes hundreds of thousands of clones, 87% detected once. The germline CDR1 and CDR2 sequences are LNHDA and SQIVND (reference sequence). CDR3 size: 15 residues. V lost 10 bases, J lost 6 bases, and 24 bases lay in between. Another study also made use of these data, one on human thymus T cells. This second study notes: Resections obtained during corrective heart surgery supplied the thymus tissue. It looked as if thymic and blood repertoires used V and J genes in a biased way.

The chain carries TRBV19 and TRBJ1-2; unclear D gene. Material for sequencing was thymocytes. This TCR derives from a boy younger than two with a congenital heart defect. CDR3 region: CATSPHYLTSNGYTF. CDR3 DNA: TGTGCCACCAGCCCCCACTACCTGACGTCAAATGGCTACACCTTC.